Listed here are 8 T cell receptor beta chains from one sample, sequenced in a study of blood T cell repertoires in COVID-19. Produced via immunoSEQ multiplex PCR; TCRdb's table is partial and in-frame only. The table records some 300,000 clones, around nine tenths of them present only once. The sequencing sample was made of peripheral blood. The receptors originated from a man aged 65-85 years with acute or convalescent COVID-19.

This clone was counted only a few times. This chain links TRBV27 with TRBJ1-2, with 7 positions matching TRBD1. Germline V lookup: CDR1 MNHEY, CDR2 SMNVEV (reference sequence). The junction had 4 bases not matched to a gene; V was cut back by 5 bases and J by 4 bases. The CDR3 covers 13 residues. CDR3 region: CASSLRQGYGYTF. The CDR3 bases are TGTGCCAGCAGTCTACGACAGGGCTATGGCTACACCTTC.

The chain employs TRBV2 and TRBJ2-1; the match to TRBD1 covers 7 bases. With 10 bases clipped from V and 2 bases from J, the junction kept 8 bases outside the gene matches. CDR1 and CDR2 from the germline V gene are SNHLY and FYNNEI. The CDR3 length is 14 residues. The CDR3 sequence is CATQGVSTYNEQFF. The CDR3 coding sequence is TGTGCCACCCAGGGGGTATCAACCTACAATGAGCAGTTCTTC.

V is TRBV10-3 and J is TRBJ2-1; 10 bases are a match to TRBD1. The CDR3 covers 15 residues. Germline V lookup: CDR1 ENHRY, CDR2 SYGVKD. V was pared by 6 bases and J by 5 bases, with 7 bases of the junction left unmatched. The CDR3, as DNA: TGTGCCATCAGGTCGACAGGGGGCCAACACAATGAGCAGTTCTTC. Its translation: CAIRSTGGQHNEQFF.

In its sample, this clone was seen a few times. The V call is TRBV29-1, the J call TRBJ2-1, with D perhaps matching TRBD1 (6 bases). Germline-derived CDR1 and CDR2 are SQVTM and ANQGSEA. The CDR3 runs 13 residues. Deletions cut 4 bases from V and 5 bases from J, with 12 bases between. In nucleotides, the CDR3 is TGCAGCGTTGCACAGGGCATAAACAATGAGCAGTTCTTC. Translating gives CSVAQGINNEQFF.

This clone showed up just a few times. The chain combines TRBV5-1 with TRBJ1-6; D ambiguous. Trimming shortened V by 4 bases and J by 5 bases, and 13 bases separated the two germline ends. CDR3 length: 15 residues. From germline, CDR1 is SGHRS and CDR2 YFSETQ. The CDR3 nucleotides are TGCGCCAGCAGCCCCCTACTAGACGATAATTCACCCCTCCACTTT. This sequence encodes CASSPLLDDNSPLHF.

This clone was detected once. The chain has TRBV3-1 (or the pseudogene TRBV3-2) and TRBJ1-2; 9 nucleotides agree with TRBD1. J gave up 8 bases and V 5 bases, and 3 bases lay outside the gene matches. CDR1 LGHDT and CDR2 YNNKEL come from the germline V gene (reference sequence). CDR3 length equals 12 residues. CDR3 bases: TGTGCCAGCAGCTGGGACAGGGACGGCTACACCTTC. As protein: CASSWDRDGYTF.

This chain links TRBV11-2 with TRBJ2-6; possibly TRBD2 for D (6 bases). Germline CDR1 SGHAT, CDR2 FQNNGV. V lost 6 bases, J lost 2 bases, and 11 bases lay in between. The CDR3 runs 15 residues. The CDR3 loop is CASRSGLTGANVLTF. CDR3 nucleotide sequence: TGTGCCAGCAGATCCGGACTAACTGGGGCCAACGTCCTGACTTTC.

This sequence joins TRBV25-1 and TRBJ1-1, with TRBD1 matching over 10 bases. V was pared by 5 bases and J by 4 bases, with 1 base of the junction left unmatched. The CDR3 sequence is 13 residues long. Per the germline V gene, CDR1 is MGHDK and CDR2 is SYGVNS. The CDR3 DNA sequence: TGTGCCAGCAGTCGGACAGGGGGCACTGAAGCTTTCTTT. It encodes CASSRTGGTEAFF.